This T cell receptor beta chain derives from a study of type 1 regulatory T cells. Study overall: T-allo10 is a Tr1-enriched, alloantigen-specific CD4 T cell product made in vitro.

There are 16 residues in the CDR3. The V and J ends lost 4 bases and 4 bases, in that order; junction bases with no gene match: 5. Germline V gene sequence: CDR1 SGDLS, CDR2 YYNGEE. Notes on this clonotype: What it binds is unknown.

TCRdb re-derived calls from the reads in MiXCR, one entry per CDR3 protein. The sample contains about 68,000 distinct CDR3 sequences, about 69% of which appear only once. T-allo10 cells from the graft donor were described as anergic, host-alloantigen-specific, and alloantigen-specific suppressors. The clonotype comes from a human donor in good health. The specimen sequenced was cultured T cells, either the whole culture or a sorted T cell fraction (not recorded which). The subset was: Tr1-enriched cell product generated in vitro against host alloantigens. V and J are TRBV9 and TRBJ2-3; 14 nucleotides line up with TRBD2. The CDR3 nucleotides are TGTGCCAGCAGCTCCCGGACTAGCGGGAGGTCAGATACGCAGTATTTT. It specifies CASSSRTSGRSDTQYF.